This TCR beta chain appears in the sequencing data of a study of cytomegalovirus exposure and HLA in healthy donors. Study information: In an early release, HLA-typed donors contributed approximately 82 million unique TCR sequences.

Vbeta (60) and Jbeta (13) primers were used in the PCR. TCRdb keeps only in-frame clones here, not all; method: immunoSEQ multiplex PCR. Among 100,000 to 150,000 clones, 75% to 85% were seen once, and the ten largest hold approximately 8.4%. On this clone: The antigen remains undetermined.

Per germline, CDR1 MNHNS and CDR2 SASEGT. V lost 4 bases and J lost 7, with 11 bases in between. The CDR3 runs 13 residues. Overall study findings and caveats: As a later analysis showed, a missense DCLRE1C variant was linked to trimming of TCR beta V- and J-genes.

This TCR was sampled from a young man in good health and CMV-seropositive. The chain is built from TRBV6-1 and TRBJ1-5; possibly TRBD1 for D (6 bases). Sequencing used PBMCs. DNA of the CDR3: TGTGCCAGCAGTGTGGGGGCGAGACAGCCCCAGCATTTT. Encoded protein: CASSVGARQPQHF.